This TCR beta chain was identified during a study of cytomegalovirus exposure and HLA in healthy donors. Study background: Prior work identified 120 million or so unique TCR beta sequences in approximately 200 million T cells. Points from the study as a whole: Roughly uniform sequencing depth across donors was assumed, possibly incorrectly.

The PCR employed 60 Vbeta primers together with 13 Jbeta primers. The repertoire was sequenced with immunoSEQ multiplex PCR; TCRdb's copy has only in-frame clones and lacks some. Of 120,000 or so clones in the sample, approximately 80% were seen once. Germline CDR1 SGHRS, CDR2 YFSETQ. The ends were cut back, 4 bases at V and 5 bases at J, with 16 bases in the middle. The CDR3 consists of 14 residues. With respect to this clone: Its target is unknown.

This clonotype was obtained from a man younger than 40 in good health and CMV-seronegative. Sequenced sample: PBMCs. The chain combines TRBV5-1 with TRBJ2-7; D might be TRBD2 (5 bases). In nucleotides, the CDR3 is TGCGCCAGCAGCACTGGACTGGGCGGTCACGAGCAGTACTTC. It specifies CASSTGLGGHEQYF. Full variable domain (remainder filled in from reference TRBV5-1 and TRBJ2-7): KAGVTQTPRYLIKTRGQQVTLSCSPISGHRSVSWYQQTPGQGLQFLFEYFSETQRNKGNFPGRFSGRQFSNSRSEMNVSTLELGDSALYLCASSTGLGGHEQYFGPGTRLTVT.